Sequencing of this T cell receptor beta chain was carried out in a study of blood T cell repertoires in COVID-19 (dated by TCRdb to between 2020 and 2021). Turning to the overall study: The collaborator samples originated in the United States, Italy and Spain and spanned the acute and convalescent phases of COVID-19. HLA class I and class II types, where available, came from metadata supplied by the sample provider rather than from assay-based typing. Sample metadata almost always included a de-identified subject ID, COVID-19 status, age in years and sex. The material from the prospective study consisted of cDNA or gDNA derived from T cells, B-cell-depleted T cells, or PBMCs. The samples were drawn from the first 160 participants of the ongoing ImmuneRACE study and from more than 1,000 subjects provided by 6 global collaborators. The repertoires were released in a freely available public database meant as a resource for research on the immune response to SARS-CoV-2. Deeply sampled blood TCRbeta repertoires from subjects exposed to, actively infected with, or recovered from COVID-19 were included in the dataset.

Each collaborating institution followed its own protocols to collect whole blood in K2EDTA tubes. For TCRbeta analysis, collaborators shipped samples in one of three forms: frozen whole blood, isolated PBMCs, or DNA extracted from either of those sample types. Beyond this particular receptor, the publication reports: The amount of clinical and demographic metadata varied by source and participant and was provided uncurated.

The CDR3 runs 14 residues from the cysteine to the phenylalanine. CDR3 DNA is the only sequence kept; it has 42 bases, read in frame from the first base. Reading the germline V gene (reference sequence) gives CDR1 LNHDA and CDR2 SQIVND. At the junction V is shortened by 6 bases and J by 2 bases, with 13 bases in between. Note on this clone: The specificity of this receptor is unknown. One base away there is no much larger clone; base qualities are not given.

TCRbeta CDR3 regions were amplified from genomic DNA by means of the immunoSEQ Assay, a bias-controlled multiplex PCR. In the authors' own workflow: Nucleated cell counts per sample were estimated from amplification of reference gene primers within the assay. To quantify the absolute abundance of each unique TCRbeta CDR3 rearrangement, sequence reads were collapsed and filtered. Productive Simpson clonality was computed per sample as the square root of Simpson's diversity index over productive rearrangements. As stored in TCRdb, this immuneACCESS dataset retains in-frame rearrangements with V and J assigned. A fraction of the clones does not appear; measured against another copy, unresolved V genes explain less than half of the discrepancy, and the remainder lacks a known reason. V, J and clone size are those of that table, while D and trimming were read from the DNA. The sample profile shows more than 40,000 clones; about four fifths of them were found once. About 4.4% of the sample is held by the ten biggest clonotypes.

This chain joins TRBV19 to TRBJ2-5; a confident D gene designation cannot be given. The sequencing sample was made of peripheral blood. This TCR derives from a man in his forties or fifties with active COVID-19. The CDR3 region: CASRSLYPQETQYF. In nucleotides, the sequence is TGTGCCAGTAGATCCTTATATCCTCAAGAGACCCAGTACTTC.